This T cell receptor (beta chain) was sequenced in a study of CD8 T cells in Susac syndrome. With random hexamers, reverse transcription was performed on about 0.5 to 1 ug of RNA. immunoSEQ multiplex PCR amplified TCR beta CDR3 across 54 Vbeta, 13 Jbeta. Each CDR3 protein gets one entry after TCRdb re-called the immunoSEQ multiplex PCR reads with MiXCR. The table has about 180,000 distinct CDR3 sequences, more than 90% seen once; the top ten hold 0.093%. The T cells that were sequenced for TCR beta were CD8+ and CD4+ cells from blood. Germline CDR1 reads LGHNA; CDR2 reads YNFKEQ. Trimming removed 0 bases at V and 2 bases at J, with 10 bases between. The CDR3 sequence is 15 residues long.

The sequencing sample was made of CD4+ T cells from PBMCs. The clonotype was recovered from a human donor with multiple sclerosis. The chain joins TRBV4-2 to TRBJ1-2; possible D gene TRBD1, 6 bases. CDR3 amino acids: CASSQDRTVNYGYTF. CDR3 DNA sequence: TGTGCCAGCAGCCAAGACCGGACAGTAAACTATGGCTACACCTTC.